The 26 T cell receptor beta chains below were found in one sample sequenced in a study of beta chain features in type 1 diabetes. Isolated RNA was reverse transcribed in full, so expressed TCRB transcripts were sequenced. Data came from immunoSEQ multiplex PCR; TCRdb stores just in-frame clones and leaves some out. This table has about 900,000 clones, 17% appearing once. The sample comprised naive CD4+ T cells from blood. The source is a woman aged 18-35 years in good health.

Comment on this clone: Other DNA sequences in the same sample also yield this CDR3. The genes are TRBV7-2 and TRBJ2-7; 9 bases agree with TRBD2. Trimming cost V 2 bases and J 3 bases; bases outside gene matches: 5. The CDR3 is 15 residues long. Per the germline V gene, CDR1 is SGHTA and CDR2 is FQGNSA. The CDR3 bases are TGTGCCAGCAGCTTATTATTAGCGGGAGTCTACGAGCAGTACTTC. It encodes CASSLLLAGVYEQYF.

The genes are TRBV27 and TRBJ1-3, with 9 bases matching TRBD1. Germline lookup yields CDR1 MNHEY and CDR2 SMNVEV (reference sequence). The trim removed 5 bases at V and 1 base at J, leaving 3 bases unmatched. The CDR3 spans 15 residues. The CDR3 coding sequence is TGTGCCAGCAGTCGGGACAGGGCGTCTGGAAACACCATATATTTT. This encodes CASSRDRASGNTIYF.

This clone appeared a few times. This chain connects TRBV11-2 to TRBJ2-1, with 11 bases that match TRBD2. Losses at the gene ends were 7 bases for V and 5 bases for J; bases not matched to a gene: 7. CDR3 length equals 15 residues. CDR1 is SGHAT and CDR2 is FQNNGV in the germline V gene. CDR3 sequence (DNA): TGTGCCAGCACCCAAAGACTAGCGGGGAACAATGAGCAGTTCTTC. It specifies CASTQRLAGNNEQFF.

For the CDR3, the DNA is TGCGCCAGCGGAATTACAGGGAATGGCTACACCTTC. Amino acids: CASGITGNGYTF. V gene TRBV5-1 combines with J gene TRBJ1-2, with a weak D call TRBD1 (6 bases). The CDR3 is 12 residues long. CDR1 and CDR2 from the germline V gene are SGHRS and YFSETQ. V was pared by 7 bases and J by 6 bases, with 13 bases between.

The rearrangement joins TRBV7-2 to TRBJ2-5, with a tentative D call TRBD2 (5 bases). This CDR3 has 14 amino acids. Germline CDR1 and CDR2: SGHTA and FQGNSA. Trimming removed 1 base at V and 6 bases at J, with 12 bases between. The CDR3 region has the DNA TGTGCCAGCAGCTTAGGCGGGCAGAGGAAGACCCAGTACTTC. Translating gives CASSLGGQRKTQYF.

This clone was counted only a few times. The rearrangement uses TRBV2 and TRBJ1-4, with D possibly being TRBD1 (5 bases). V lost 7 bases and J lost 8, with 17 bases in between. This CDR3 has 14 residues. From germline, CDR1 is SNHLY and CDR2 FYNNEI. The DNA of the CDR3 is TGTGCCAGCACCGAGGATCCCCCAGGGGAAAAACTGTTTTTT. Protein: CASTEDPPGEKLFF.

The table lists this clone with a few counts. The V gene is TRBV5-4, the J gene TRBJ2-7; no clear D. The germline CDR1 and CDR2 sequences are SGHNT and YYREEE (reference sequence). Trimming took off 4 bases at V and 2 bases at J, with 19 bases between the two ends. This CDR3 is 16 amino acids long. This CDR3 is CASSQGRATLAYEQYF. In DNA, the CDR3 is TGTGCCAGCAGCCAAGGACGAGCAACGTTGGCCTACGAGCAGTACTTC.

This clone has just a few counts. V usage is TRBV18 and J usage is TRBJ1-2; 7 bases are shared with TRBD1. Germline V gene lookup returns CDR1 KGHSH and CDR2 LQKENI. J gave up 7 bases and V 6 bases, and 8 bases lay outside the gene matches. The CDR3 spans 13 residues. For the CDR3, the DNA is TGTGCCAGCTCGCCAGACAGGGATGTTGGCTACACCTTC. Amino acid sequence: CASSPDRDVGYTF.

This clone turned up a few times. The V call is TRBV2, the J call TRBJ2-7, with TRBD1 identical over 10 bases. J gave up 4 bases and V 4 bases, and 7 bases lay outside the gene matches. CDR3 length: 15 residues. The V gene's germline CDR1 is SNHLY and CDR2 FYNNEI. The CDR3 reads CASSVEGQGPYEQYF. As DNA, the CDR3 is TGTGCCAGCAGTGTGGAGGGACAGGGGCCTTACGAGCAGTACTTC.

The rearrangement joins TRBV11-2 to TRBJ2-7; 10 bases agree with TRBD1. Germline V CDR1 and CDR2: SGHAT, FQNNGV. V lost 3 bases and J lost 3; bases outside the gene matches: 2. The CDR3 sequence is 14 residues long. The CDR3 loop is CASSFDRGLYEQYF. The CDR3 nucleotides are TGTGCCAGCAGCTTCGACAGGGGGCTCTACGAGCAGTACTTC.

This chain uses TRBV6-5 with TRBJ1-5; 11 bases match TRBD1. Germline V gene data show CDR1 as MNHEY and CDR2 as SVGAGI. V gave up 8 bases and J gave up 5 bases; unmatched junction bases: 2. CDR3 size: 13 residues. CDR3: CASVGQGDQPQHF. CDR3 DNA sequence: TGTGCCAGCGTGGGACAGGGGGATCAGCCCCAGCATTTT.

A few counts support this clone. J is TRBJ1-2 and V is TRBV9; 9 nucleotides agree with TRBD1. Per germline, CDR1 SGDLS and CDR2 YYNGEE. This CDR3 is 16 amino acids long. Losses at the gene ends were 3 bases for V and 4 bases for J; bases not matched to a gene: 10. The CDR3 region has the DNA TGTGCCAGCAGCGCAGGCTTGGGACAGGGTCGCTATGGCTACACCTTC. Amino acids: CASSAGLGQGRYGYTF.

This clone was counted a few times. V gene TRBV18 combines with J gene TRBJ2-3; unclear D gene. The CDR3 spans 14 residues. Germline V gene lookup returns CDR1 KGHSH and CDR2 LQKENI. V lost 4 bases and J 2 bases, leaving 10 bases between the germline ends. The CDR3 spells CASSHRLSTDTQYF. In nucleotides, the CDR3 is TGTGCCAGCTCACATAGGTTATCCACAGATACGCAGTATTTT.

The CDR3 nucleotides are TGCGCCAGCGGGACTAGCGGGAGCACAGATACGCAGTATTTT. It codes for CASGTSGSTDTQYF. This chain uses TRBV10-2 with TRBJ2-3; 12 nucleotides align to TRBD2. Germline values: CDR1 WSHSY, CDR2 SAAADI. This CDR3 is 14 amino acids long. Trimming removed 8 bases from V and 0 bases from J; junction bases left unmatched: 0.

This clone has a single count. This rearrangement joins TRBV2 to TRBJ2-3, with 8 bases aligning to TRBD2. V trimming: 6 bases; J trimming: 4 bases; junction bases outside the gene matches: 6. Germline V gene sequence: CDR1 SNHLY, CDR2 FYNNEI. This CDR3 is built from 14 residues. As DNA, the CDR3 is TGTGCCAGCAGCCCAGGACTAGCCCCAGATACGCAGTATTTT. Translating gives CASSPGLAPDTQYF.

V usage is TRBV5-6 and J usage is TRBJ2-2, with D uncertain. Trimming removed 4 bases at V and 0 bases at J, with 10 bases between. Germline CDR1 is SGHDT and CDR2 is YYEEEE. This CDR3 region has 15 residues. DNA of the CDR3: TGTGCCAGCAGCAAACGGCTCTCGAACACCGGGGAGCTGTTTTTT. Protein product: CASSKRLSNTGELFF.

This clone was observed a handful of times. The chain recombines TRBV15 with TRBJ2-4, with TRBD1 matching over 7 bases. The J segment lost 5 bases and the V segment lost 1 base, leaving 2 bases of the junction unmatched. Germline V gene sequence: CDR1 LNHNV, CDR2 YYDKDF (reference sequence). This CDR3 is built from 14 residues. This chain's CDR3 is CATSRGGTENIQYF. The CDR3 DNA reads TGTGCCACCAGCAGAGGAGGGACAGAAAACATTCAGTACTTC.

This clone was observed a handful of times. The chain employs TRBV7-9 and TRBJ2-5; the D gene is possibly TRBD1 (6 bases). The J call may be faulty, since TRBJ2-7 better matches the DNA end. This CDR3 is built from 13 residues. Germline-derived CDR1 and CDR2 are SEHNR and FQNEAQ (reference sequence). Here the CDR3 DNA reads TGTGCCAGCAGTCGAGGGACAATATACGAGCAGTACTTC. As protein: CASSRGTIYEQYF.

V usage is TRBV7-8 and J usage is TRBJ2-6, with TRBD2 matching 12 bases. V dropped 5 bases and J dropped 2; count of bases not matched to a gene: 1. CDR3 length: 16 residues. The germline CDR1 and CDR2 sequences are SGHVS and FQNEAQ. The CDR3 sequence: CASSPSGRAGANVLTF. The CDR3 nucleotides are TGTGCCAGCAGCCCTAGCGGGAGGGCTGGGGCCAACGTCCTGACTTTC.

The V and J genes are TRBV4-1 and TRBJ2-6; 7 bases map to TRBD1. This CDR3 contains 15 residues. Germline trimming cut 4 bases from V and 11 bases from J; bases unmatched to any gene: 11. Germline lookup yields CDR1 MGHRA and CDR2 YSYEKL. The CDR3 sequence: CASSRGQAQSDVLTF. CDR3 coding DNA: TGCGCCAGCAGCCGCGGACAGGCACAAAGTGACGTCCTGACTTTC.

The V call is TRBV6-5, the J call TRBJ2-3; D possibly uses TRBD1 or TRBD2 (5 bases each). Trimming cost V 8 bases and J 3 bases, with 15 bases left between them. There are 14 residues in the CDR3. Germline CDR1 is MNHEY and CDR2 is SVGAGI. The CDR3 region is CASCRRDLTDTQYF. DNA of the CDR3: TGTGCCAGCTGTCGCCGGGACCTTACAGATACGCAGTATTTT.

The chain recombines TRBV5-1 with TRBJ2-7, with D hard to call. The CDR3 covers 16 residues. CDR1 SGHRS and CDR2 YFSETQ come from the germline V gene. Trimming left V 1 base short and J 0 bases short, with 14 bases between. For the CDR3, the DNA is TGCGCCAGCAGCTTGAATTGGGCAGGAGCCTCCTACGAGCAGTACTTC. Protein product: CASSLNWAGASYEQYF.

This chain uses TRBV11-2 with TRBJ2-1; 11 positions match TRBD2. Germline assignment: CDR1 SGHAT and CDR2 FQNNGV. V gave up 4 bases and J gave up 4 bases; unmatched junction bases: 15. The CDR3 is made up of 19 amino acids. DNA for the CDR3: TGTGCCAGCAGCTCCATACGTTCGCTGACTAGCGGGATGTACAATGAGCAGTTCTTC. Its protein product is CASSSIRSLTSGMYNEQFF.

This chain uses TRBV29-1 with TRBJ1-2; 9 positions match TRBD1. V lost 5 bases to trimming and J lost 4 bases; unmatched junction nucleotides: 29. This CDR3 contains 21 residues. Germline V lookup: CDR1 SQVTM, CDR2 ANQGSEA. CDR3 sequence: CSVNARQQGADAISHGYGYTF. DNA of the CDR3: TGCAGCGTTAACGCGCGCCAACAGGGGGCTGACGCTATCAGTCATGGCTATGGCTACACCTTC.

The chain employs TRBV6-1 and TRBJ1-1, with D unclear. CDR1 MNHNS and CDR2 SASEGT come from the germline V gene. CDR3 size: 12 residues. V lost 4 bases and J lost 4, with 7 bases in between. The CDR3 spells CASSAPVTEAFF. CDR3 nucleotide sequence: TGTGCCAGCAGTGCCCCGGTCACTGAAGCTTTCTTT.

The V gene is TRBV7-3, the J gene TRBJ2-1; 13 bases are shared with TRBD2. Germline lookup yields CDR1 SGHTA and CDR2 FQGTGA. V lost 5 bases and J lost 5; bases outside the gene matches: 12. CDR3 length: 18 residues. The CDR3 region is CASSARRTSGGSHNEQFF. CDR3 sequence (DNA): TGTGCCAGCAGCGCCCGGAGGACTAGCGGGGGTTCACACAATGAGCAGTTCTTC. The complete variable domain, with remaining parts taken from reference TRBV7-3 and TRBJ2-1, reads GAGVSQTPSNKVTEKGKYVELRCDPISGHTALYWYRQSLGQGPEFLIYFQGTGAADDSGLPNDRFFAVRPEGSVSTLKIQRTERGDSAVYLCASSARRTSGGSHNEQFFGPGTRLTVL.